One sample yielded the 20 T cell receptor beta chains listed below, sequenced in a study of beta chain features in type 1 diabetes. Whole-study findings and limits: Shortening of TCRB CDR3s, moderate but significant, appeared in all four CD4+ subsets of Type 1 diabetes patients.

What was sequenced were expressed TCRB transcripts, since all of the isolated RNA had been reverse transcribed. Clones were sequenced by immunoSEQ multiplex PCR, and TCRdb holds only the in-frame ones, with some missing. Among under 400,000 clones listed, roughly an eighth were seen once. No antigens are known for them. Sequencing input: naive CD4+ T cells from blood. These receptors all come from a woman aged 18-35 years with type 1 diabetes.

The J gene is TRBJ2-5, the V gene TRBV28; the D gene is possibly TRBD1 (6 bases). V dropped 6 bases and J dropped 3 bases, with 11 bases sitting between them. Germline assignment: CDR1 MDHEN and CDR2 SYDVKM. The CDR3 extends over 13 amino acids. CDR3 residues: CASSRGLEETQYF. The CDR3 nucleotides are TGTGCCAGCAGCAGGGGCCTCGAAGAGACCCAGTACTTC.

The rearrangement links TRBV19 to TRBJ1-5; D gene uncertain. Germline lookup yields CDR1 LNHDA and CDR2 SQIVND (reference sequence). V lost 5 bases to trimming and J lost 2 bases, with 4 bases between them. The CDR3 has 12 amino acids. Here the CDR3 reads CASSQGNQPQHF. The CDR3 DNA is TGTGCCAGTAGTCAGGGCAATCAGCCCCAGCATTTT. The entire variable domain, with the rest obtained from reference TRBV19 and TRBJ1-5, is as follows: DGGITQSPKYLFRKEGQNVTLSCEQNLNHDAMYWYRQDPGQGLRLIYYSQIVNDFQKGDIAEGYSVSREKKESFPLTVTSAQKNPTAFYLCASSQGNQPQHFGDGTRLSIL.

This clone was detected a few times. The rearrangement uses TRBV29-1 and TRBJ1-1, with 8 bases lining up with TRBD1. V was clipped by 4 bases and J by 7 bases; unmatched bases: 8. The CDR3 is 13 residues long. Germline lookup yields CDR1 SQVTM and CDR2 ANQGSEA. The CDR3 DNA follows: TGCAGCGTTGCCCACAGGGGGTGGATTGAAGCTTTCTTT. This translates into CSVAHRGWIEAFF.

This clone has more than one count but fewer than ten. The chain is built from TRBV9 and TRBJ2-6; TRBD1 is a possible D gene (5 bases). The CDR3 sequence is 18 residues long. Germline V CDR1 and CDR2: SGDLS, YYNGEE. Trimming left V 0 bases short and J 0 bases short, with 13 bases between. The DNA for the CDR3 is TGTGCCAGCAGCGTAGCAGGGTCCTCCCTCTCTGGGGCCAACGTCCTGACTTTC. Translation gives CASSVAGSSLSGANVLTF. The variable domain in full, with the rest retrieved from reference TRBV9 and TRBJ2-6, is DSGVTQTPKHLITATGQRVTLRCSPRSGDLSVYWYQQSLDQGLQFLIQYYNGEERAKGNILERFSAQQFPDLHSELNLSSLELGDSALYFCASSVAGSSLSGANVLTFGAGSRLTVL.

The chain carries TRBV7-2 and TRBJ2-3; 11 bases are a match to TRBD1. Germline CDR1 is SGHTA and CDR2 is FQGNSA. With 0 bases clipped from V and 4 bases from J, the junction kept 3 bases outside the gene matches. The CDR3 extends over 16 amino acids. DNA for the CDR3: TGTGCCAGCAGCTTAGCCTGGGACAGGGGGGCAGATACGCAGTATTTT. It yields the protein CASSLAWDRGADTQYF. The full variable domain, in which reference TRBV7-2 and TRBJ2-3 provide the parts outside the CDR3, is GAGVSQSPSNKVTEKGKDVELRCDPISGHTALYWYRQSLGQGLEFLIYFQGNSAPDKSGLPSDRFSAERTGGSVSTLTIQRTQQEDSAVYLCASSLAWDRGADTQYFGPGTRLTVL.

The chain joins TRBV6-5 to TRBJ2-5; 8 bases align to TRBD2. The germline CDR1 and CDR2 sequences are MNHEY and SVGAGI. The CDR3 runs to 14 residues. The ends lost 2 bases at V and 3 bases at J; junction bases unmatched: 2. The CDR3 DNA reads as TGTGCCAGCAGTTACCTAGCGGGCAAAGAGACCCAGTACTTC. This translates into CASSYLAGKETQYF.

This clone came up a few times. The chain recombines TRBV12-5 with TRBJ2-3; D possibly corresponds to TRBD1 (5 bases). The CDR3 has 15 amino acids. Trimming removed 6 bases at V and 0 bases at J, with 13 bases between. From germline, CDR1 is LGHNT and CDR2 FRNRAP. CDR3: CASGPDSPSTDTQYF. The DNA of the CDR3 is TGTGCTAGTGGACCCGACAGTCCTAGCACAGATACGCAGTATTTT.

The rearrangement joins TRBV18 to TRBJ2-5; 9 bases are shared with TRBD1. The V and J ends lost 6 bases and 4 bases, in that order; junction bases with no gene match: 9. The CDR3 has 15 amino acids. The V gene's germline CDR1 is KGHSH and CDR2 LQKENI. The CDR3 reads CASSPYGQGIETQYF. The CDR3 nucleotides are TGTGCCAGCTCCCCGTATGGACAGGGGATAGAGACCCAGTACTTC.

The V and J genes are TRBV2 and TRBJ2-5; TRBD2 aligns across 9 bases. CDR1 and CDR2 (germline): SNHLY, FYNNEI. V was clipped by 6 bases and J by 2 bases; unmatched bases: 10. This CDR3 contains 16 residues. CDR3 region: CASRRLTSGFQETQYF. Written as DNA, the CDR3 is TGTGCCAGCAGAAGACTGACTAGCGGCTTTCAAGAGACCCAGTACTTC.

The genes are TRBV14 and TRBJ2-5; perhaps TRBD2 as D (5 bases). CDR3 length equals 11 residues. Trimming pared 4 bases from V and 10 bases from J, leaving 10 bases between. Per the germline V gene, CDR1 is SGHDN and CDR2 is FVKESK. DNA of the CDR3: TGTGCCAGCAGCCCCGGTGGAGGCCAGTACTTC. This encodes CASSPGGGQYF. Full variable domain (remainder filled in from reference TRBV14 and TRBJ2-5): EAGVTQFPSHSVIEKGQTVTLRCDPISGHDNLYWYRRVMGKEIKFLLHFVKESKQDESGMPNNRFLAERTGGTYSTLKVQPAELEDSGVYFCASSPGGGQYFGPGTRLLVL.

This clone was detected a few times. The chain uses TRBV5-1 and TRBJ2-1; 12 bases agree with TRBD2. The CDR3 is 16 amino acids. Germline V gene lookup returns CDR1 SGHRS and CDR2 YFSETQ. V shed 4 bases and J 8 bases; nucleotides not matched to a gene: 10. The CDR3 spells CASSGPLAGGPYEQFF. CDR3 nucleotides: TGCGCCAGCAGCGGGCCCCTAGCGGGAGGGCCGTATGAGCAGTTCTTC.

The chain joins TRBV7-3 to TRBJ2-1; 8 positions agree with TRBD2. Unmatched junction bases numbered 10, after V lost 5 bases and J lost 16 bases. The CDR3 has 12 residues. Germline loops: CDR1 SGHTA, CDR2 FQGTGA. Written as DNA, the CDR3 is TGTGCCAGCAGCCCAACGGGAGGGGCTAAATTCTTC. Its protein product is CASSPTGGAKFF.

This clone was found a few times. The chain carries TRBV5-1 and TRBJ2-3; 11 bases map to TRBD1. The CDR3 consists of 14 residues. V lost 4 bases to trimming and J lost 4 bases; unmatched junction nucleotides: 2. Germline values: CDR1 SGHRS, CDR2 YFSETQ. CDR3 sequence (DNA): TGCGCCAGCAGCAGGGACAGGGGGTCAGATACGCAGTATTTT. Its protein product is CASSRDRGSDTQYF.

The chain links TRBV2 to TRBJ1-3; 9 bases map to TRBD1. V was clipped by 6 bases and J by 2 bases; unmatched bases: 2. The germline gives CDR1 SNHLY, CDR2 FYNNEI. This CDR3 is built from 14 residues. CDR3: CASSGTGTGNTIYF. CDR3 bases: TGTGCCAGCAGCGGGACAGGGACTGGAAACACCATATATTTT.

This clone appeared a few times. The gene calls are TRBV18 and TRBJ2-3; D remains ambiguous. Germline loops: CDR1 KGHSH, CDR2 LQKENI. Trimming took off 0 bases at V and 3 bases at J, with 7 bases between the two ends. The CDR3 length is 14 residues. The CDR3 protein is CASSPPEATDTQYF. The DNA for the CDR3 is TGTGCCAGCTCACCACCAGAAGCTACAGATACGCAGTATTTT.

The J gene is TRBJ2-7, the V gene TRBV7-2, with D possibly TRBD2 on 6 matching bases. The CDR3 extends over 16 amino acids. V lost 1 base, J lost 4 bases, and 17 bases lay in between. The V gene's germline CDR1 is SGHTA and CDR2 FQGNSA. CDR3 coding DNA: TGTGCCAGCAGCTTAGTGAGCGGGCGGAAAAATTACGAGCAGTACTTC. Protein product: CASSLVSGRKNYEQYF. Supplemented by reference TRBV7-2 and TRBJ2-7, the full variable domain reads GAGVSQSPSNKVTEKGKDVELRCDPISGHTALYWYRQSLGQGLEFLIYFQGNSAPDKSGLPSDRFSAERTGGSVSTLTIQRTQQEDSAVYLCASSLVSGRKNYEQYFGPGTRLTVT.

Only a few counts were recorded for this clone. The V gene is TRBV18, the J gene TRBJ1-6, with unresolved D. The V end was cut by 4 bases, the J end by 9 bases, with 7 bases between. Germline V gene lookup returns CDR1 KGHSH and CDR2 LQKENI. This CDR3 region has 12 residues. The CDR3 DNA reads TGTGCCAGCTCACTCGGTAGTTCACCCCTCCACTTT. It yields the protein CASSLGSSPLHF.

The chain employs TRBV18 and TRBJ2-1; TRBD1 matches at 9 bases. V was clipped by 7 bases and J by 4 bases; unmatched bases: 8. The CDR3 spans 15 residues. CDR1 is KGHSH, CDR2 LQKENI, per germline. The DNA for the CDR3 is TGTGCCAGCTTACCGGGACAGGGAATTTACAATGAGCAGTTCTTC. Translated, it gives CASLPGQGIYNEQFF.

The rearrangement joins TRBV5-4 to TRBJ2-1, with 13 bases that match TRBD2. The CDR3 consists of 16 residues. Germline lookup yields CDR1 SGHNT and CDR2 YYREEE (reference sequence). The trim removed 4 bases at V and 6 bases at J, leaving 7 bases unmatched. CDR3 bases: TGTGCCAGCAGCGTTCGACTAGCGGGAGGTCTCAATGAGCAGTTCTTC. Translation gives CASSVRLAGGLNEQFF.

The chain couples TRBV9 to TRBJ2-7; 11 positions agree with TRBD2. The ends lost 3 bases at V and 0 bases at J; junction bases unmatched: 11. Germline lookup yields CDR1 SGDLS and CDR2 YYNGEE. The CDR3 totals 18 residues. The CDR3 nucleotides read TGTGCCAGCAGCGCAAACCCCACTAGCGGGAGATTCTCCTACGAGCAGTACTTC. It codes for CASSANPTSGRFSYEQYF.